One sample yielded the 27 T cell receptor beta chains listed below, sequenced in a study of blood T cell repertoires in COVID-19. Only in-frame clones appear in the TCRdb table, and some are missing; sequencing was by immunoSEQ multiplex PCR. Of a few hundred thousand clones in the sample, roughly 80% were seen once. Sample: peripheral blood. The receptors originated from a woman aged 45-59 years with acute or convalescent COVID-19.

The V call is TRBV7-8, the J call TRBJ1-2; D not certain. The CDR3 loop spans 15 amino acids. Germline V gene lookup returns CDR1 SGHVS and CDR2 FQNEAQ. V lost 1 base and J 8 bases, leaving 17 bases between the germline ends. The CDR3 spells CASSLVPQTPSGYTF. The CDR3 DNA reads as TGTGCCAGCAGCTTAGTCCCACAGACGCCCAGCGGCTACACCTTC.

The chain links TRBV28 to TRBJ2-1; 10 bases align to TRBD1. This CDR3 comprises 16 residues. The germline gives CDR1 MDHEN, CDR2 SYDVKM. Germline trimming cut 2 bases from V and 4 bases from J; bases unmatched to any gene: 5. The DNA for the CDR3 is TGTGCCAGCAGTTTAATCGGACAGGGGGTATACAATGAGCAGTTCTTC. It yields the protein CASSLIGQGVYNEQFF. The variable domain in full, completed from reference TRBV28 and TRBJ2-1, reads DVKVTQSSRYLVKRTGEKVFLECVQDMDHENMFWYRQDPGLGLRLIYFSYDVKMKEKGDIPEGYSVSREKKERFSLILESASTNQTSMYLCASSLIGQGVYNEQFFGPGTRLTVL.

The V call is TRBV5-1, the J call TRBJ2-2, with 7 positions matching TRBD1. Per the germline V gene, CDR1 is SGHRS and CDR2 is YFSETQ. After removal of 2 bases from V and 0 bases from J, the junction contained 4 bases not matched to a gene. This CDR3 is 16 amino acids long. The CDR3 DNA follows: TGCGCCAGCAGCTTACAGGGGCTTTCGAACACCGGGGAGCTGTTTTTT. Residues: CASSLQGLSNTGELFF.

The V gene is TRBV30, the J gene TRBJ1-1, with D unclear. The CDR3 is 13 residues long. Between the trimmed V and J ends, which lost 4 bases and 0 bases, there was a span of 9 bases. The V gene's germline CDR1 is GTSNPN and CDR2 SVGIG (reference sequence). CDR3 sequence: CAWTGNLNTEAFF. CDR3 DNA sequence: TGTGCCTGGACAGGCAACCTGAACACTGAAGCTTTCTTT.

V gene TRBV19 combines with J gene TRBJ1-5; TRBD1 might be the D (5 bases). CDR1 LNHDA and CDR2 SQIVND come from the germline V gene (reference sequence). The CDR3 consists of 17 residues. Trimming removed 3 bases at V and 0 bases at J, with 15 bases between. In nucleotides, the CDR3 is TGTGCCAGTAGTATCGTTTCCAGGGCGTATAGCAATCAGCCCCAGCATTTT. It is translated as CASSIVSRAYSNQPQHF.

The CDR3 sequence is CASSNGVGGTEAFF. Here the CDR3 DNA reads TGTGCCAGCAGCAATGGTGTAGGGGGCACTGAAGCTTTCTTT. The genes are TRBV5-5 and TRBJ1-1; possibly TRBD1 for D (6 bases). CDR3 length: 14 residues. V shed 4 bases and J shed 4 bases, with 14 bases lying between them. Germline CDR1 is SGHKS and CDR2 is YYEKEE (reference sequence).

The chain is built from TRBV29-1 and TRBJ2-5; a possible D gene is TRBD2 (7 bases). Trimming removed 6 bases from V and 5 bases from J, with 16 bases in between. The CDR3 has 13 residues. Germline CDR1 and CDR2: SQVTM and ANQGSEA. DNA for the CDR3: TGCAGCGTCCGAGGGGGAGGGCCGGAGACCCAGTACTTC. Residues: CSVRGGGPETQYF. The whole variable domain, remainder taken from reference TRBV29-1 and TRBJ2-5, is SAVISQKPSRDICQRGTSLTIQCQVDSQVTMMFWYRQQPGQSLTLIATANQGSEATYESGFVIDKFPISRPNLTFSTLTVSNMSPEDSSIYLCSVRGGGPETQYFGPGTRLLVL.

The chain joins TRBV4-1 to TRBJ2-1; 10 bases are a match to TRBD2. CDR3 length: 17 residues. V dropped 0 bases and J dropped 8; count of bases not matched to a gene: 10. Looked up from germline, CDR1 is MGHRA and CDR2 is YSYEKL. CDR3 bases: TGCGCCAGCAGCCAAGAGGAAGGTCTAGCGGGAGCCTATGAGCAGTTCTTC. This translates into CASSQEEGLAGAYEQFF.

This chain uses TRBV6-2 or TRBV6-3 with TRBJ1-2; perhaps TRBD1 as D (5 bases). The CDR3 length is 14 residues. The V end lost 5 bases, the J end lost 4 bases, and 14 bases lay between the germline ends. The V gene's germline CDR1 is MNHEY and CDR2 SVGEGT. Here the CDR3 reads CASSQAGLSYGYTF. DNA for the CDR3: TGTGCCAGCAGTCAAGCAGGGCTCTCCTATGGCTACACCTTC.

The CDR3 DNA reads TGTGCCAGCAGCCAAGAGAAGTGGTCCCTAGCGGCCGGCAATGAGCAGTTCTTC. This gives the protein CASSQEKWSLAAGNEQFF. The V gene is TRBV3-1 (or the pseudogene TRBV3-2), the J gene TRBJ2-1, with TRBD2 matching over 7 bases. Per germline, CDR1 LGHDT and CDR2 YNNKEL (reference sequence). This CDR3 spans 18 amino acids. V was clipped by 0 bases and J by 6 bases; unmatched bases: 14.

The chain links TRBV5-1 to TRBJ1-1; TRBD1 aligns across 9 bases. CDR3 length: 14 residues. V trimming: 3 bases; J trimming: 4 bases; junction bases outside the gene matches: 4. The germline V gene encodes CDR1 SGHRS and CDR2 YFSETQ. As DNA, the CDR3 is TGCGCCAGCAGCTCGACGACAGGGGGCACTGAAGCTTTCTTT. Its translation is CASSSTTGGTEAFF. The complete variable domain, with remaining parts taken from reference TRBV5-1 and TRBJ1-1, reads KAGVTQTPRYLIKTRGQQVTLSCSPISGHRSVSWYQQTPGQGLQFLFEYFSETQRNKGNFPGRFSGRQFSNSRSEMNVSTLELGDSALYLCASSSTTGGTEAFFGQGTRLTVV.

The chain uses TRBV19 and TRBJ1-5; 12 bases are a match to TRBD1. The germline V gene has CDR1 LNHDA and CDR2 SQIVND (reference sequence). J lost 5 bases, V lost 9 bases, and 14 bases had no gene match. The CDR3 contains 17 residues. The CDR3 nucleotides read TGTGCCAGCATGGGGAGAACCGGGACAGGGGGCTATCAGCCCCAGCATTTT. The encoded protein is CASMGRTGTGGYQPQHF.

The chain employs TRBV25-1 and TRBJ2-7, with 13 nucleotides matching TRBD2. This CDR3 has 15 amino acids. CDR1 and CDR2 (germline): MGHDK, SYGVNS. The V segment lost 4 bases and the J segment 6 bases; nucleotides outside the gene matches: 6. CDR3 sequence reads: CASSGWTSGSIEQYF. For the CDR3, the DNA is TGTGCCAGCAGTGGATGGACTAGCGGGAGCATCGAGCAGTACTTC.

This clone was seen more than once but under ten times. The rearrangement joins TRBV6-6 to TRBJ1-1; D possibly corresponds to TRBD1 (5 bases). With 2 bases removed from V and 5 bases from J, the gap between germline ends came to 9 bases. There are 13 residues in the CDR3. Germline CDR1 and CDR2: MNHNY and SVGAGI (reference sequence). As DNA, the CDR3 is TGTGCCAGCAGTTACGCCGGGGGTACTGAAGCTTTCTTT. It yields the protein CASSYAGGTEAFF.

This chain joins TRBV10-3 and TRBJ2-4; 10 nucleotides line up with TRBD2. J lost 8 bases, V lost 3 bases, and 4 bases had no gene match. CDR3 size: 14 residues. Germline V CDR1 and CDR2: ENHRY, SYGVKD. This CDR3 reads CAISDGAGGDIQYF. Here the CDR3 DNA reads TGTGCCATCAGTGATGGAGCGGGGGGGGACATTCAGTACTTC.

The rearrangement links TRBV28 to TRBJ1-6; TRBD1 agrees at 7 bases. This CDR3 has 15 residues. The junction had 13 bases not matched to a gene; V was cut back by 4 bases and J by 13 bases. Germline V gene lookup returns CDR1 MDHEN and CDR2 SYDVKM. The CDR3 sequence: CASSSTGQVGGPLHF. The CDR3 DNA reads TGTGCCAGCAGTTCCACAGGACAGGTCGGGGGTCCCCTCCACTTT.

This chain connects TRBV6-5 to TRBJ2-2, with 9 bases lining up with TRBD1. The V segment lost 4 bases and the J segment 6 bases; nucleotides outside the gene matches: 9. Germline lookup yields CDR1 MNHEY and CDR2 SVGAGI. The CDR3 is 16 residues long. In DNA form, the CDR3 reads TGTGCCAGCAGTTTAGTGATCGGGACAGGGTCCGGGGAGCTGTTTTTT. Protein product: CASSLVIGTGSGELFF.

V is TRBV7-9 and J is TRBJ1-3; 7 bases are shared with TRBD1. Germline lookup yields CDR1 SEHNR and CDR2 FQNEAQ (reference sequence). The junction had 2 bases not matched to a gene; V was cut back by 3 bases and J by 0 bases. The CDR3 is 15 residues long. In nucleotides, the CDR3 is TGTGCCAGCAGCTTCCAGGGGGGCTCTGGAAACACCATATATTTT. Amino acids: CASSFQGGSGNTIYF. Based on the CDR3 plus reference TRBV7-9 and TRBJ1-3, the full variable domain is DTGVSQNPRHKITKRGQNVTFRCDPISEHNRLYWYRQTLGQGPEFLTYFQNEAQLEKSRLLSDRFSAERPKGSFSTLEIQRTEQGDSAMYLCASSFQGGSGNTIYFGEGSWLTVV.

The chain joins TRBV30 to TRBJ2-1, with D perhaps matching TRBD1 (5 bases). The CDR3 extends over 16 amino acids. V was cut by 3 bases and J by 7 bases, with 22 bases left in between. Germline-derived CDR1 and CDR2 are GTSNPN and SVGIG (reference sequence). CDR3 residues: CAWSQGPSTPRNEQFF. Written as DNA, the CDR3 is TGTGCCTGGAGCCAGGGCCCGTCGACCCCGCGAAATGAGCAGTTCTTC.

The genes are TRBV19 and TRBJ1-2; 8 bases match TRBD1. This CDR3 is built from 13 residues. From germline, CDR1 is LNHDA and CDR2 SQIVND (reference sequence). Unmatched junction bases numbered 2, after V lost 4 bases and J lost 4 bases. CDR3 nucleotide sequence: TGTGCCAGTAGTAGGGACAGGTCCTATGGCTACACCTTC. As protein: CASSRDRSYGYTF.

J is TRBJ1-1 and V is TRBV19; D is possibly TRBD1 (5 bases). Germline lookup yields CDR1 LNHDA and CDR2 SQIVND (reference sequence). The CDR3 length is 13 residues. Deletions cut 7 bases from V and 6 bases from J, with 15 bases between. The CDR3 DNA is TGTGCCAGTAATGGACACCCAAACGCTGAAGCTTTCTTT. Its protein is CASNGHPNAEAFF.

The count of this clone is one. V usage is TRBV6-1 and J usage is TRBJ1-2; D call uncertain. This CDR3 spans 15 amino acids. Trimming shortened V by 0 bases and J by 4 bases, and 12 bases separated the two germline ends. Germline values: CDR1 MNHNS, CDR2 SASEGT. CDR3 region: CASSEALPVTYGYTF. Here the CDR3 DNA reads TGTGCCAGCAGTGAAGCGCTTCCGGTCACCTATGGCTACACCTTC.

The chain employs TRBV3-1 (or the pseudogene TRBV3-2) and TRBJ2-1, with 11 bases aligning to TRBD2. Trimming took 4 bases from V and 5 from J; bases not matched to a gene: 13. This CDR3 has 18 residues. In germline, CDR1 is LGHDT, CDR2 YNNKEL (reference sequence). The CDR3 nucleotides read TGTGCCAGCAGCCTGCGCGCGGCTAGCGGGGGGCGGGACAATGAGCAGTTCTTC. Amino acids: CASSLRAASGGRDNEQFF.

This chain links TRBV7-8 with TRBJ1-6, with D unclear. The V gene's germline CDR1 is SGHVS and CDR2 FQNEAQ. This CDR3 has 15 amino acids. The V end lost 1 base, the J end lost 6 bases, and 10 bases lay between the germline ends. CDR3 coding DNA: TGTGCCAGCAGCTTAGGTCATGAGGGTAATTCACCCCTCCACTTT. This sequence encodes CASSLGHEGNSPLHF.

J is TRBJ2-6 and V is TRBV18, with TRBD1 as a possible D gene (8 bases). This CDR3 contains 16 residues. Germline V gives CDR1 KGHSH, CDR2 LQKENI. The V and J ends lost 3 bases and 2 bases respectively, with 11 bases between them. The DNA of the CDR3 is TGTGCCAGCTCACCTACAGGGGGGGCTGGGGCCAACGTCCTGACTTTC. Protein: CASSPTGGAGANVLTF.

CDR3 DNA: TGTGCCAGCAGCCAAGTTACCGGGGTCCGGGTCGCAGATACGCAGTATTTT. Translation: CASSQVTGVRVADTQYF. The chain joins TRBV3-1 (or the pseudogene TRBV3-2) to TRBJ2-3, with D possibly matching TRBD2 (5 bases). V shed 1 base and J shed 4 bases, with 18 bases lying between them. Germline-derived CDR1 and CDR2 are LGHDT and YNNKEL (reference sequence). The CDR3 sequence is 17 residues long.

This chain uses TRBV29-1 with TRBJ2-7, with 11 bases lining up with TRBD1. With V trimmed by 4 bases and J by 4 bases, 0 bases remained unmatched. CDR1 and CDR2 (germline): SQVTM, ANQGSEA. The CDR3 spans 12 residues. The CDR3 DNA reads TGCAGCGTTGGGGACAGGGGGTACGAGCAGTACTTC. Protein product: CSVGDRGYEQYF.